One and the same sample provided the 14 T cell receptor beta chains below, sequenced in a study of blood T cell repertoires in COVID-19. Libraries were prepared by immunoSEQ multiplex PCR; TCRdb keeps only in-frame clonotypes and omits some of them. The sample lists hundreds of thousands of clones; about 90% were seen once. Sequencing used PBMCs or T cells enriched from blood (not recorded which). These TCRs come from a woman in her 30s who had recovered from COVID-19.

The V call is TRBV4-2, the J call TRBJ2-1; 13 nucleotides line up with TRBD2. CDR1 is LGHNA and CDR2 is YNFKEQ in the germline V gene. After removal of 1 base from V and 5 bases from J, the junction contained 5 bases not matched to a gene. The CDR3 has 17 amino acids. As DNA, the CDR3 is TGTGCCAGCAGCCAAGGTCAGACTAGCGGGGGGAACAATGAGCAGTTCTTC. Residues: CASSQGQTSGGNNEQFF.

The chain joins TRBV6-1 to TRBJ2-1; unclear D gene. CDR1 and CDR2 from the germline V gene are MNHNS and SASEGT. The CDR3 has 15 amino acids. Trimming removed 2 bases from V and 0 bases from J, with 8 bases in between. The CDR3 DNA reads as TGTGCCAGCAGTGAACGGTTTAGCTCCTACAATGAGCAGTTCTTC. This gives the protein CASSERFSSYNEQFF.

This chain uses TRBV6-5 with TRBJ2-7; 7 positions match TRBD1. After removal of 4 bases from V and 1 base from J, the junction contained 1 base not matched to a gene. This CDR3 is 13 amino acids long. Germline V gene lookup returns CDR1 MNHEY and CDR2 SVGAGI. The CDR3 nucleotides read TGTGCCAGCAGTTTGGGACAGTCCTACGAGCAGTACTTC. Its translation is CASSLGQSYEQYF.

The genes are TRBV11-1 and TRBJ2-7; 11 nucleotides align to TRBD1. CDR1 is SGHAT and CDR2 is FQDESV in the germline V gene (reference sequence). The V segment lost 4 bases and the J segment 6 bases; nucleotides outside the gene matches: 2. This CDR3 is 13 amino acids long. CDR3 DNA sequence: TGTGCCAGCAGCTCCGGGACAGGGGGCGAGCAGTACTTC. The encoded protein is CASSSGTGGEQYF.

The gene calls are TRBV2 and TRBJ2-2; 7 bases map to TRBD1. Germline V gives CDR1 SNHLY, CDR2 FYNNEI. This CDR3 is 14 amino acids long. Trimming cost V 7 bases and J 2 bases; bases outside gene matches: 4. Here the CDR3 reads CASKGTVNTGELFF. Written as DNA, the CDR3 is TGTGCCAGCAAGGGGACAGTTAACACCGGGGAGCTGTTTTTT.

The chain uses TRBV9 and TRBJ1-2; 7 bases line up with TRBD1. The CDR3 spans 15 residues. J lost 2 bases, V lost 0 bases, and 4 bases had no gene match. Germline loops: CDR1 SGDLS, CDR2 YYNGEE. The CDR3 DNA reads TGTGCCAGCAGCGTAGTCGGGACAGACAACTATGGCTACACCTTC. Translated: CASSVVGTDNYGYTF.

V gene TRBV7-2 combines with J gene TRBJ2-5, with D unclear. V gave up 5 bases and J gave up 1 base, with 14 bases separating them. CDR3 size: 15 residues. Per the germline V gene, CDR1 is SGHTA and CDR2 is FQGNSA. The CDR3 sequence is CASSTVWFSQETQYF. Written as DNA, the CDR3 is TGTGCCAGCAGCACCGTATGGTTTAGCCAAGAGACCCAGTACTTC.

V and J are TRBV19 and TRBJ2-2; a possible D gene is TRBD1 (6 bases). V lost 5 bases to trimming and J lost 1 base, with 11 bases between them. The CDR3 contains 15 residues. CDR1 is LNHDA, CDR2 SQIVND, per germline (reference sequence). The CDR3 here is CASSSPGQNTGELFF. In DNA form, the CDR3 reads TGTGCCAGTAGTTCCCCGGGACAGAACACCGGGGAGCTGTTTTTT.

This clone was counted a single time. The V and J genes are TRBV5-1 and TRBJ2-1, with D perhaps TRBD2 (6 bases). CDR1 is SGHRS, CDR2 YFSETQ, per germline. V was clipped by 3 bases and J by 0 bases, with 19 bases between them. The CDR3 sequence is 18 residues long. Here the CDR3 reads CASSSAPGGTLSYNEQFF. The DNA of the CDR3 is TGCGCCAGCAGCTCCGCCCCGGGCGGGACCCTCTCCTACAATGAGCAGTTCTTC.

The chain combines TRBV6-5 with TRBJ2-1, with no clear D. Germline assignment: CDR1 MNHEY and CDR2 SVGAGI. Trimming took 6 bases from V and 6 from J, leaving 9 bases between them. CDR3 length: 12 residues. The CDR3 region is CASSRLPNEQFF. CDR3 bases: TGTGCCAGCAGCAGGCTCCCCAATGAGCAGTTCTTC.

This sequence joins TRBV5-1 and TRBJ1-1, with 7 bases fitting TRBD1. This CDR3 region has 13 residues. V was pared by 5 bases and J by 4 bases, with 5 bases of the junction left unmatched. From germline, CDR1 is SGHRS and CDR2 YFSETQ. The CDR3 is CASRYTGVTEAFF. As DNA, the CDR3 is TGCGCCAGCAGGTATACAGGGGTCACTGAAGCTTTCTTT.

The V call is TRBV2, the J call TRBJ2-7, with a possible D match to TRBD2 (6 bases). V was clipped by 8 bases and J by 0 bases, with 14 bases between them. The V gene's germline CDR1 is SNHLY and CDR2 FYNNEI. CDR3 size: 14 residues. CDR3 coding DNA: TGTGCCAGCGCAGACGGGGGTACCTCCTACGAGCAGTACTTC. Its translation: CASADGGTSYEQYF. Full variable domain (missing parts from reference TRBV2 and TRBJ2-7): EPEVTQTPSHQVTQMGQEVILRCVPISNHLYFYWYRQILGQKVEFLVSFYNNEISEKSEIFDDQFSVERPDGSNFTLKIRSTKLEDSAMYFCASADGGTSYEQYFGPGTRLTVT.

CDR3 residues: CASSYGGRAEAFF. The DNA for the CDR3 is TGTGCCAGCAGTTACGGGGGCCGCGCTGAAGCTTTCTTT. V is TRBV6-5 and J is TRBJ1-1, with D possibly TRBD1 on 6 matching bases. The germline V gene has CDR1 MNHEY and CDR2 SVGAGI. The V end lost 2 bases, the J end lost 6 bases, and 10 bases lay between the germline ends. The CDR3 spans 13 residues.

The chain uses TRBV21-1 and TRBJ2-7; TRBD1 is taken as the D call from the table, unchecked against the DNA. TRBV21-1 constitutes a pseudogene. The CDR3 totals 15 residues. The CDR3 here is CASSAPGTAYYEQYF. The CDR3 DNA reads TGTGCCAGCAGCGCTCCCGGGACAGCGTACTACGAGCAGTACTTC.